Listed below are T cell receptor beta chains from one sample, sequenced in a study of cytomegalovirus exposure and HLA in healthy donors. Libraries were prepared by immunoSEQ multiplex PCR; TCRdb keeps only in-frame clonotypes and omits some of them. The sample has 150,000 to 200,000 clones, more than 80% seen once; the top ten hold approximately 7%. The sample taken for sequencing was PBMCs. The receptors shown here come from a man younger than 35 in good health and CMV-seropositive. The CDR3 runs from the conserved cysteine through the conserved F or W. The D gene is left open where the match is weak. Clone sizes are given selectively: once, few, many, or a class where the clone is expanded.

>TRBV10-3|NA|TRBJ1-1|NA
TGTGCCATCAGTGAGGGGACACAGAACACTGAAGCTTTCTTT
CAISEGTQNTEAFF
>TRBV2|NA|TRBJ2-1|NA
TGTGCCAGCAGGAAGACAGGCGAGCAGTTCTTC
CASRKTGEQFF
>TRBV5-4|NA|TRBJ2-7|NA
TGTGCCAGCAGGGAGGACAGACCCGCAGGGTACGAGCAGTACTTC
CASREDRPAGYEQYF
>TRBV19|TRBD1|TRBJ2-3|NA
TGTGCCAGTAGTTGGGCCACAGGGGGGGATACGCAGTATTTT
CASSWATGGDTQYF
>TRBV28|TRBD2|TRBJ2-1|NA
TGTGCCAGCAGTGAAATAGCGGGACCTTACAATGAGCAGTTCTTC
CASSEIAGPYNEQFF
>TRBV5-1|NA|TRBJ2-4|NA
TGCGCCAGCAGCTTGGAGGCCAGGAAAAACATTCAGTACTTC
CASSLEARKNIQYF
>TRBV28|NA|TRBJ1-5|NA
TGTGCCAGCAGTTTCTTATCGAGGGGGAGCAATCAGCCCCAGCATTTT
CASSFLSRGSNQPQHF
>TRBV5-1|TRBD1|TRBJ2-7|NA
TGCGCCAGCAGCAAGACAGGGGTCGCCTACGAGCAGTACTTC
CASSKTGVAYEQYF
>TRBV4-1|NA|TRBJ2-1|NA
TGCGCCAGCAGCCTTTTACCTCGGGTCTTTGAGCAGTTCTTC
CASSLLPRVFEQFF
>TRBV30|NA|TRBJ2-6|NA
TGTGCCTGGAGTAGTTGGCGGACATCTGGGGCCAACGTCCTGACTTTC
CAWSSWRTSGANVLTF
>TRBV7-3|NA|TRBJ1-1|NA
TGTGCCAGCAGCGAGGGAAGGGCAGTGAACACTGAAGCTTTCTTT
CASSEGRAVNTEAFF
>TRBV4-1|TRBD2|TRBJ2-2|NA
TGCGCCAGCAGCCGCCTAGCGGAGGCGAACACCGGGGAGCTGTTTTTT
CASSRLAEANTGELFF
>TRBV28|TRBD1|TRBJ2-7|once
TGTGCCAGCAGTTTTGGACAGGTCAGCTACGAGCAGTACTTC
CASSFGQVSYEQYF
>TRBV9|TRBD2|TRBJ2-1|NA
TGTGCCAGCAGCGTACAGGGACTAGCGGGAGGGGGCTCCTACAATGAGCAGTTCTTC
CASSVQGLAGGGSYNEQFF
>TRBV10-3|TRBD1|TRBJ1-5|NA
TGTGCCATCAGTGAGCCGGGACAGCCTCATCAGCCCCAGCATTTT
CAISEPGQPHQPQHF
>TRBV2|NA|TRBJ2-2|many
TGTGCCAGGGGATCGGGAGCCGGGTGGGGCGGGGAGCTGTTTTTT
CARGSGAGWGGELFF
>TRBV6-1|TRBD1|TRBJ1-2|NA
TGTGCCAGCAGGGGACAGGGGGAGAACGGCTACACCTTC
CASRGQGENGYTF
>TRBV2|TRBD1|TRBJ2-3|NA
TGTGCCAGCAGGGGACAGGGGTCGCGCACAGATACGCAGTATTTT
CASRGQGSRTDTQYF
>TRBV29-1|TRBD1|TRBJ2-6|few
TGCAGCGCGGGGACAGGGGTGTTTGGGGCCAACGTCCTGACTTTC
CSAGTGVFGANVLTF
>TRBV27|NA|TRBJ2-6|NA
TGTGCCAGCAGTCCTAATGAGGGCACTACCCTCTCTGGGGCCAACGTCCTGACTTTC
CASSPNEGTTLSGANVLTF
>TRBV7-2|NA|TRBJ2-3|NA
TGTGCCAGCACCCGTCCGCAGAACACAGATACGCAGTATTTT
CASTRPQNTDTQYF
>TRBV5-5|NA|TRBJ2-7|NA
TGTGCCAGCAGTCTTGGGGGCTCACGCTGGAACGAGCAGTACTTC
CASSLGGSRWNEQYF
>TRBV5-1|NA|TRBJ2-7|NA
TGCGCCAGCAGACGGGCGGACAGCTACGAGCAGTACTTC
CASRRADSYEQYF
>TRBV5-8|NA|TRBJ2-2|NA
TGTGCGTACAGGGTGCGAGGATCCACCGGGGAGCTGTTTTTT
CAYRVRGSTGELFF
>TRBV2|NA|TRBJ2-1|NA
TGTGCCAGCAGCGAGACAACCTCCTACAATGAGCAGTTCTTC
CASSETTSYNEQFF
>TRBV27|TRBD1|TRBJ2-7|NA
TGTGCCAGCAGTCCCGCTCCCTTGGGACAGGGGATCTCCTACGAGCAGTACTTC
CASSPAPLGQGISYEQYF
>TRBV5-1|NA|TRBJ1-3|NA
TGCGCCAGCAGCCCCACTCTGAGCGGAAACACCATATATTTT
CASSPTLSGNTIYF
>TRBV15|NA|TRBJ1-1|NA
TGTGCCACCAGCAGATTAGGAGGGAAGAACACTGAAGCTTTCTTT
CATSRLGGKNTEAFF
>TRBV19|NA|TRBJ1-5|NA
TGTGCCAGTAGTATAGAGAGGAGCAATCAGCCCCAGCATTTT
CASSIERSNQPQHF
>TRBV5-4|NA|TRBJ2-5|NA
TGTGCCAGCAGCTGGTACTCGGGGCAGGGGACAGAGACCCAGTACTTC
CASSWYSGQGTETQYF
>TRBV9|NA|TRBJ1-3|NA
TGTGCCAGCAGCGAGGGAGGCCCCAAGGGAAACACCATATATTTT
CASSEGGPKGNTIYF
>TRBV19|TRBD1|TRBJ1-2|NA
TGTGCCAGTAGTACTCCGAGACAGGGCCAGGGTGGCTACACCTTC
CASSTPRQGQGGYTF
>TRBV7-6|NA|TRBJ1-5|NA
TGTGCCAGCAGCTTAGATAGCGGTTCGGGGCAGCCCCAGCATTTT
CASSLDSGSGQPQHF
>TRBV27|TRBD2|TRBJ2-7|NA
TGTGCCAGCAGCCCGACGGGGGGGGGAACGGGAGGTTTCGGCTACGAGCAGTACTTC
CASSPTGGGTGGFGYEQYF
>TRBV7-3|TRBD2|TRBJ2-3|NA
TGTGCCAGCAGCTCCCTAACGGGACTAACTAGCACAGATACGCAGTATTTT
CASSSLTGLTSTDTQYF
>TRBV27|NA|TRBJ2-2|NA
TGTGCCAGCACCGGCAGGGGATCCGGGGAGCTGTTTTTT
CASTGRGSGELFF
>TRBV2|TRBD1|TRBJ1-5|NA
TGTGCCAGCAGTGTACAGGGGCGGAATCAGCCCCAGCATTTT
CASSVQGRNQPQHF
>TRBV9|TRBD2|TRBJ2-7|NA
TGTGCCAGCAGCGGGCCGACGGGGGGTGGTGGGAACGAGCAGTACTTC
CASSGPTGGGGNEQYF
>TRBV6-5|NA|TRBJ1-1|NA
TGTGCCAGCAGTTACGATGGCCCGAACACTGAAGCTTTCTTT
CASSYDGPNTEAFF
>TRBV5-1|NA|TRBJ2-5|NA
TGCGCCAGCAGCTTGGTCGCTGGGGGCGCAGGGGAGACCCAGTACTTC
CASSLVAGGAGETQYF
>TRBV28|NA|TRBJ2-7|NA
TGTGCCAGCAGTTTGGGGGCGGGAGAAGCTGGCGAGCAGTACTTC
CASSLGAGEAGEQYF
>TRBV7-9|TRBD1|TRBJ2-7|NA
TGTGCCAGCAGCGCTACAGGGGGAACCTACGAGCAGTACTTC
CASSATGGTYEQYF
>TRBV11-3|NA|TRBJ2-5|NA
TGTGCCAGCAGCTTAGCTAGCGAACAAGAGACCCAGTACTTC
CASSLASEQETQYF